The 23 T cell receptor beta chains below all came from one sample that was sequenced in a study of T cells in Graves' hyperthyroidism and ophthalmopathy. Regions amplified from RNA transcripts were the TCR beta CDR3 regions. A set of HTBI primers served as the primers for a first-round RT-PCR of the TCR CDR3. TCRdb called the multiplex PCR reads again in MiXCR, with one record for every CDR3 protein. The sample has more than 300,000 distinct CDR3 sequences; approximately 18% are singletons. Sequencing was done on a sample of blood. These TCRs come from a woman aged 25 to 39 with Graves' hyperthyroidism that later progressed to Graves' ophthalmopathy.

On this clonotype: A single base separates this from a much larger clone, so it may be a read error. This chain connects TRBV5-6 to TRBJ1-5, with TRBD1 matching over 7 bases. The CDR3 is 16 residues long. Germline V CDR1 and CDR2: SGHDT, YYEEEE. Trimming cost V 3 bases and J 5 bases; bases outside gene matches: 11. The DNA of the CDR3 is TGTGCCAGCAGCTCATTCCGGGACAGTCTTCATCAGCCCCAGCATTTT. As protein: CASSSFRDSLHQPQHF.

This clonotype was found many times. The CDR3, as DNA: TGTGCCAGCAGCGGTAGCGGGAGTCCCTACAATGAGCAGTTCTTC. Translating gives CASSGSGSPYNEQFF. The rearrangement links TRBV7-9 to TRBJ2-1; TRBD2 matches at 9 bases. CDR1 is SEHNR, CDR2 FQNEAQ, per germline (reference sequence). CDR3 length equals 15 residues. The V and J ends lost 5 bases and 2 bases, in that order; junction bases with no gene match: 4.

This rearrangement joins TRBV9 to TRBJ2-7; D is ambiguous. The germline V and J ends were trimmed by 6 bases and 2 bases, with 18 bases remaining between them. CDR1 is SGDLS, CDR2 YYNGEE, per germline. The length of the CDR3 is 15 residues. DNA for the CDR3: TGTGCCAGCACCTGGGTACCTAGAAAACCCTACGAGCAGTACTTC. This translates into CASTWVPRKPYEQYF.

There are a few counts of this clonotype. The chain recombines TRBV4-1 with TRBJ1-3, with no clear D. Between the trimmed V and J ends, which lost 2 bases and 0 bases, there was a span of 8 bases. Per the germline V gene, CDR1 is MGHRA and CDR2 is YSYEKL. The CDR3 extends over 15 amino acids. The CDR3 is CASSQNLDSGNTIYF. The CDR3 DNA sequence: TGCGCCAGCAGCCAAAATTTAGACTCTGGAAACACCATATATTTT.

This clonotype was detected many times. The chain links TRBV20-1 to TRBJ1-1; D ambiguous. The CDR3 runs to 14 residues. CDR1 and CDR2 (germline): DFQATT, SNEGSKA (reference sequence). CDR3 sequence (DNA): TGCAGGGCCCGCCGGACGGCTGAGAACACTGAAGCTTTCTTT. It is translated as CRARRTAENTEAFF.

This chain connects TRBV18 to TRBJ2-5; 7 bases map to TRBD2. Germline V gene lookup returns CDR1 KGHSH and CDR2 LQKENI. The V and J ends lost 1 base and 2 bases, in that order; junction bases with no gene match: 7. This CDR3 is built from 16 residues. CDR3 nucleotides: TGTGCCAGCTCACCACGGCGGGGGATGATACAAGAGACCCAGTACTTC. Translated: CASSPRRGMIQETQYF. Filled out from reference TRBV18 and TRBJ2-5, the complete variable domain reads NAGVMQNPRHLVRRRGQEARLRCSPMKGHSHVYWYRQLPEEGLKFMVYLQKENIIDESGMPKERFSAEFPKEGPSILRIQQVVRGDSAAYFCASSPRRGMIQETQYFGPGTRLLVL.

This clonotype was found many times. The chain uses TRBV10-3 and TRBJ2-1; TRBD2 aligns across 10 bases. This CDR3 is 15 amino acids long. The germline V gene has CDR1 ENHRY and CDR2 SYGVKD. V lost 4 bases to trimming and J lost 6 bases; unmatched junction nucleotides: 6. The CDR3 nucleotides read TGTGCCATCAGTGGTCAGCGGGAGGGCCCCAATGAGCAGTTCTTC. Translating it yields CAISGQREGPNEQFF.

The chain employs TRBV10-3 and TRBJ2-5, with a weak D call TRBD2 (6 bases). This CDR3 is 15 amino acids long. V lost 8 bases and J lost 1, with 17 bases in between. Germline assignment: CDR1 ENHRY and CDR2 SYGVKD. The CDR3 DNA is TGTGCCATCGGCTTGGACGGGGGTCCCCAAGAGACCCAGTACTTC. It encodes CAIGLDGGPQETQYF.

The chain recombines TRBV27 with TRBJ2-7; TRBD1 is a possible D gene (6 bases). This CDR3 is 11 amino acids long. V was shortened by 5 bases and J by 5 bases, with 7 bases between the two germline ends. The germline V gene encodes CDR1 MNHEY and CDR2 SMNVEV (reference sequence). CDR3 bases: TGTGCCAGCAGTAAGGGGGACGAGCAGTACTTC. This encodes CASSKGDEQYF.

This clonotype was seen many times. J is TRBJ2-2 and V is TRBV27, with 9 bases matching TRBD1. This CDR3 contains 17 residues. J gave up 6 bases and V 4 bases, and 12 bases lay outside the gene matches. CDR1 is MNHEY and CDR2 is SMNVEV in the germline V gene (reference sequence). CDR3 sequence: CASSSSTGQGRSGELFF. CDR3 coding DNA: TGTGCCAGCAGTTCATCGACGGGACAGGGAAGATCCGGGGAGCTGTTTTTT.

This clonotype was counted at least ten times. The chain links TRBV30 to TRBJ2-2; the match to TRBD1 covers 7 bases. The trim removed 0 bases at V and 4 bases at J, leaving 5 bases unmatched. Germline values: CDR1 GTSNPN, CDR2 SVGIG (reference sequence). There are 15 residues in the CDR3. The CDR3 loop reads CAWSVRGQFTGELFF. DNA for the CDR3: TGTGCCTGGAGTGTACGGGGACAGTTCACCGGGGAGCTGTTTTTT.

This clonotype was counted a few times. The V and J genes are TRBV2 and TRBJ2-7; 10 bases are a match to TRBD2. V trimming: 6 bases; J trimming: 0 bases; junction bases outside the gene matches: 8. Per the germline V gene, CDR1 is SNHLY and CDR2 is FYNNEI. The CDR3 totals 16 residues. The CDR3 DNA reads as TGTGCCAGCAGAATAAGCGCTAGCGGGAGCTCCTACGAGCAGTACTTC. Encoded protein: CASRISASGSSYEQYF.

This clonotype was seen at least ten times. The gene calls are TRBV11-2 and TRBJ2-2; 8 bases align to TRBD2. This CDR3 has 15 residues. Trimming cost V 6 bases and J 5 bases; bases outside gene matches: 8. Looked up from germline, CDR1 is SGHAT and CDR2 is FQNNGV. CDR3 sequence (DNA): TGTGCCAGCAGTCGAGTCCGGGGGGGAACCGGGGAGCTGTTTTTT. Its translation: CASSRVRGGTGELFF.

CDR3 coding DNA: TGTGCCAGCAGTGAAGGGACAGAGAATCAGCCCCAGCATTTT. Amino acids: CASSEGTENQPQHF. The rearrangement uses TRBV6-1 and TRBJ1-5; D is perhaps TRBD1 (6 bases). This CDR3 is 14 amino acids long. From germline, CDR1 is MNHNS and CDR2 SASEGT. V lost 1 base and J lost 4, with 8 bases in between.

This clonotype was counted at least ten times. The genes are TRBV5-8 and TRBJ1-5, with unresolved D. The ends were cut back, 4 bases at V and 5 bases at J, with 13 bases in the middle. CDR1 and CDR2 from the germline V gene are SGHTS and YDEGEE. This CDR3 has 14 amino acids. CDR3 in DNA: TGTGCCAGCAGCCTGAAGGACTTTTATCAGCCCCAGCATTTT. Its protein product is CASSLKDFYQPQHF.

Ten or more counts support this clonotype. The rearrangement links TRBV19 to TRBJ2-1, with 9 bases lining up with TRBD1. The CDR3 sequence is 18 residues long. Looked up from germline, CDR1 is LNHDA and CDR2 is SQIVND (reference sequence). V lost 2 bases to trimming and J lost 9 bases; unmatched junction nucleotides: 17. The CDR3 reads CASSINILGTGYPSEQFF. The CDR3, as DNA: TGTGCCAGTAGTATAAATATTCTTGGGACAGGGTACCCTAGTGAGCAGTTCTTC.

In this sample, this clonotype turned up a few times. The rearrangement links TRBV6-5 to TRBJ2-7; the D is unclear. Germline V gene sequence: CDR1 MNHEY, CDR2 SVGAGI. V gave up 2 bases and J gave up 5 bases, with 7 bases separating them. The CDR3 is made up of 12 amino acids. The CDR3 protein is CASSYVGDEQYF. The CDR3 DNA reads as TGTGCCAGCAGTTACGTGGGCGACGAGCAGTACTTC.

Concerning this clonotype: A clone one base away is much larger, so this may be a read error. This chain joins TRBV2 and TRBJ2-1; 8 bases agree with TRBD2. This CDR3 has 13 residues. Germline lookup yields CDR1 SNHLY and CDR2 FYNNEI. CDR3 bases: TGTGTCAGCAGGGAACAACGCGCGGGGGGGCAGTTCTTC. Amino acid sequence: CVSREQRAGGQFF.

The rearrangement joins TRBV6-5 to TRBJ1-5; a possible D gene is TRBD1 (5 bases). Germline loops: CDR1 MNHEY, CDR2 SVGAGI. The V end lost 6 bases, the J end lost 0 bases, and 18 bases lay between the germline ends. This CDR3 region has 17 residues. For the CDR3, the DNA is TGTGCCAGCAGGCCACGACAGACCCCATATAGCAATCAGCCCCAGCATTTT. Encoded protein: CASRPRQTPYSNQPQHF.

Many counts were recorded for this clonotype. This sequence joins TRBV11-2 and TRBJ2-3, with 13 bases aligning to TRBD2. After removal of 5 bases from V and 0 bases from J, the junction contained 17 bases not matched to a gene. Germline loops: CDR1 SGHAT, CDR2 FQNNGV. This CDR3 is 21 amino acids long. The CDR3 protein is CASSPKIPWTSGSISTDTQYF. DNA of the CDR3: TGTGCCAGCAGCCCGAAAATCCCATGGACTAGCGGGAGCATTAGCACAGATACGCAGTATTTT.

This clonotype appeared many times. The CDR3 spells CATSRETSGGPYNEQFF. In DNA form, the CDR3 reads TGTGCCACCAGCAGAGAAACTAGCGGGGGTCCCTACAATGAGCAGTTCTTC. The V call is TRBV15, the J call TRBJ2-1; 11 nucleotides match TRBD2. With 0 bases clipped from V and 2 bases from J, the junction kept 3 bases outside the gene matches. Germline V gives CDR1 LNHNV, CDR2 YYDKDF (reference sequence). The CDR3 loop spans 17 amino acids. The variable domain in full, with the rest retrieved from reference TRBV15 and TRBJ2-1, is DAMVIQNPRYQVTQFGKPVTLSCSQTLNHNVMYWYQQKSSQAPKLLFHYYDKDFNNEADTPDNFQSRRPNTSFCFLDIRSPGLGDTAMYLCATSRETSGGPYNEQFFGPGTRLTVL.

This clonotype was seen at least ten times. The V gene is TRBV30, the J gene TRBJ1-1; D uncertain. This CDR3 is 15 amino acids long. Germline V gene sequence: CDR1 GTSNPN, CDR2 SVGIG (reference sequence). V lost 0 bases, J lost 1 base, and 12 bases lay in between. CDR3 sequence reads: CAWSVVRQRNTEAFF. The CDR3 bases are TGTGCCTGGAGTGTAGTCCGTCAGAGGAACACTGAAGCTTTCTTT.

This clonotype was counted at least ten times. The genes are TRBV20-1 and TRBJ2-3, with 9 bases aligning to TRBD2. The CDR3 spans 20 residues. With 5 bases clipped from V and 4 bases from J, the junction kept 25 bases outside the gene matches. CDR1 DFQATT and CDR2 SNEGSKA come from the germline V gene (reference sequence). CDR3 sequence reads: CSASVVSLGGGASLPDTQYF. The DNA for the CDR3 is TGCAGTGCTTCTGTTGTTAGTCTGGGCGGGGGGGCGTCTCTCCCAGATACGCAGTATTTT.